This passage covers 7 T cell receptor beta chains from one sample sequenced in a study of CD8 T cells in Susac syndrome. An amount of RNA that ranged from about 0.45 to 1 ug was reverse transcribed with random hexamers. TCRdb reanalysed the immunoSEQ multiplex PCR reads using MiXCR and keeps one entry per CDR3 protein. The sample comprises about 300,000 distinct CDR3 sequences, 65% to 90% of which are singletons, and approximately 0.2% rests with the top ten. Sequencing was performed on CD8+ T cells from PBMCs. These receptors came from a human donor with multiple sclerosis.

The chain is built from TRBV11-2 and TRBJ2-3; D is perhaps TRBD1 (6 bases). V was cut by 1 base and J by 4 bases, with 12 bases left in between. This CDR3 contains 15 residues. Germline CDR1 and CDR2: SGHAT and FQNNGV. The CDR3 DNA reads TGTGCCAGCAGCTTAGGGTCAGGGGACCCAGATACGCAGTATTTT. This codes for CASSLGSGDPDTQYF. Supplemented by reference TRBV11-2 and TRBJ2-3, the full variable domain reads EAGVAQSPRYKIIEKRQSVAFWCNPISGHATLYWYQQILGQGPKLLIQFQNNGVVDDSQLPKDRFSAERLKGVDSTLKIQPAKLEDSAVYLCASSLGSGDPDTQYFGPGTRLTVL.

The chain is built from TRBV27 and TRBJ2-7, with 8 bases identical to TRBD2. V lost 5 bases to trimming and J lost 4 bases; unmatched junction nucleotides: 10. CDR3 length: 15 amino acids. Germline V gives CDR1 MNHEY, CDR2 SMNVEV (reference sequence). Here the CDR3 reads CASSELAGTLYEQYF. Written as DNA, the CDR3 is TGTGCCAGCAGTGAATTAGCGGGAACCTTATACGAGCAGTACTTC.

This chain uses TRBV28 with TRBJ2-5; 9 nucleotides line up with TRBD2. The CDR3 runs 17 residues. V shed 6 bases and J 2 bases; nucleotides not matched to a gene: 13. The germline V gene encodes CDR1 MDHEN and CDR2 SYDVKM. The CDR3 nucleotides read TGTGCCAGCAGCCAAAGGGTGCTAGCGGGGATGCAAGAGACCCAGTACTTC. Translation: CASSQRVLAGMQETQYF.

The chain uses TRBV20-1 and TRBJ1-1, with a tentative D call TRBD1 (5 bases). The CDR3 consists of 11 residues. The germline V gene has CDR1 DFQATT and CDR2 SNEGSKA (reference sequence). Trimming took 3 bases from V and 7 from J, leaving 9 bases between them. The DNA for the CDR3 is TGCAGTGCTAGGCGGGACTTTGAAGCTTTCTTT. This sequence encodes CSARRDFEAFF.

The V and J genes are TRBV19 and TRBJ2-7, with a possible D match to TRBD2 (6 bases). Per germline, CDR1 LNHDA and CDR2 SQIVND (reference sequence). This CDR3 is built from 14 residues. V was shortened by 3 bases and J by 4 bases, with 13 bases between the two germline ends. For the CDR3, the DNA is TGTGCCAGTAGTATTACCGGGGGTGTATACGAGCAGTACTTC. Residues: CASSITGGVYEQYF.

The V call is TRBV30, the J call TRBJ2-4; D gene unclear. The CDR3 loop spans 11 amino acids. Germline CDR1 reads GTSNPN; CDR2 reads SVGIG (reference sequence). Trimming removed 7 bases from V and 1 base from J, with 5 bases in between. The CDR3 region is CAFSAKNIQYF. The CDR3 DNA reads TGTGCCTTTTCGGCCAAAAACATTCAGTACTTC. The full variable domain, rest sourced from reference TRBV30 and TRBJ2-4, is SQTIHQWPATLVQPVGSPLSLECTVEGTSNPNLYWYRQAAGRGLQLLFYSVGIGQISSEVPQNLSASRPQDRQFILSSKKLLLSDSGFYLCAFSAKNIQYFGAGTRLSVL.

The chain has TRBV11-2 and TRBJ1-2; D not resolved. The CDR3 covers 11 residues. CDR1 and CDR2 from the germline V gene are SGHAT and FQNNGV. V shed 0 bases and J shed 10 bases, with 6 bases lying between them. This chain's CDR3 is CASSLEAHYTF. In nucleotides, the CDR3 is TGTGCCAGCAGCTTAGAGGCGCACTACACCTTC.